Below are 31 T cell receptor beta chains sequenced from a single sample in a study of T cell repertoires in cytomegalovirus infection. MiXCR, run by TCRdb on the reads, gives a single entry per CDR3 protein. The repertoire has about 140,000 distinct CDR3 sequences, under 8% of them found once; the top ten carry 15% to 20%. The specimen was PBMCs. Every receptor here comes from a human donor in good health (CMV status not recorded). Some clones in this sample may be carry-over from other donors' samples.

This clonotype was detected ten times or more. The chain uses TRBV7-2 and TRBJ2-5; D remains ambiguous. This CDR3 is built from 13 residues. V gave up 6 bases and J gave up 1 base, with 9 bases separating them. The germline CDR1 and CDR2 sequences are SGHTA and FQGNSA. CDR3 coding DNA: TGTGCCAGCAGGTCACGGACCCAAGAGACCCAGTACTTC. Residues: CASRSRTQETQYF.

This clonotype has only one observation. The V and J genes are TRBV5-1 and TRBJ1-4; D unclear. The CDR3 is 16 amino acids. The germline gives CDR1 SGHRS, CDR2 YFSETQ. V was shortened by 2 bases and J by 0 bases, with 11 bases between the two germline ends. CDR3 loop: CASSFNPGTTNEKLFF. The DNA of the CDR3 is TGCGCCAGCAGCTTTAATCCGGGAACAACTAATGAAAAACTGTTTTTT.

CDR3 protein: CASSQQTGPGRDYGYTF. The CDR3 DNA reads TGCGCCAGCAGCCAACAAACAGGGCCGGGGCGGGACTATGGCTACACCTTC. This chain uses TRBV4-3 with TRBJ1-2, with D possibly being TRBD1 (6 bases). This CDR3 has 17 amino acids. Trimming left V 2 bases short and J 3 bases short, with 19 bases between. Per germline, CDR1 LGHNA and CDR2 YSLEER.

This clonotype was detected many times. The V and J genes are TRBV24-1 and TRBJ2-5; a possible D gene is TRBD2 (5 bases). This CDR3 comprises 18 residues. V dropped 3 bases and J dropped 4 bases, with 23 bases sitting between them. Germline CDR1 KGHDR, CDR2 SFDVKD. The CDR3 here is CATSDPRGRGAHGETQYF. The CDR3 nucleotides read TGTGCCACCAGTGATCCGCGAGGGCGCGGTGCCCACGGAGAGACCCAGTACTTC.

This chain connects TRBV20-1 to TRBJ2-7; D might be TRBD1 (6 bases). Per germline, CDR1 DFQATT and CDR2 SNEGSKA (reference sequence). CDR3 length: 15 amino acids. V was shortened by 0 bases and J by 2 bases, with 14 bases between the two germline ends. The CDR3 DNA is TGCAGTGCTAGAGATCAACGCAGGGGCGCCTACGAGCAGTACTTC. It specifies CSARDQRRGAYEQYF.

The sample holds many counts of this clonotype. This chain connects TRBV7-2 to TRBJ2-3; 7 bases match TRBD2. This CDR3 is built from 15 residues. Germline lookup yields CDR1 SGHTA and CDR2 FQGNSA. With 5 bases clipped from V and 2 bases from J, the junction kept 7 bases outside the gene matches. CDR3 DNA: TGTGCCAGCAGCGCCCTAAGCGGGGCCACAGATACGCAGTATTTT. Amino acids: CASSALSGATDTQYF.

The sample holds a few counts of this clonotype. The J gene is TRBJ2-6, the V gene TRBV10-3, with TRBD1 matching 9 bases. V trimming: 6 bases; J trimming: 6 bases; junction bases outside the gene matches: 9. CDR1 is ENHRY and CDR2 is SYGVKD in the germline V gene. The CDR3 contains 16 residues. CDR3 sequence reads: CAIRKGQGTEANVLTF. The CDR3 coding sequence is TGTGCCATCAGGAAGGGACAGGGCACCGAGGCCAACGTCCTGACTTTC.

This clonotype was seen repeatedly, ten times or more. The chain is built from TRBV25-1 and TRBJ1-6; perhaps TRBD1 as D (5 bases). The CDR3 sequence is 16 residues long. Per germline, CDR1 MGHDK and CDR2 SYGVNS. V was clipped by 2 bases and J by 7 bases, with 15 bases between them. The CDR3 coding sequence is TGTGCCAGCAGTGAAAGCATTGGCAGGGCAAATTCACCCCTCCACTTT. Translation gives CASSESIGRANSPLHF.

The table lists this clonotype with many counts. The chain couples TRBV7-2 to TRBJ1-4; D ambiguous. Trimming left V 2 bases short and J 3 bases short, with 7 bases between. CDR3 length equals 14 residues. Germline assignment: CDR1 SGHTA and CDR2 FQGNSA. In DNA form, the CDR3 reads TGTGCCAGCAGCTTACAGCTCTCTAATGAAAAACTGTTTTTT. It is translated as CASSLQLSNEKLFF.

This clonotype was recorded many times. This sequence joins TRBV7-2 and TRBJ1-3; D unresolved. The CDR3 has 13 amino acids. Deletions cut 5 bases from V and 2 bases from J, with 7 bases between. Germline lookup yields CDR1 SGHTA and CDR2 FQGNSA. As DNA, the CDR3 is TGTGCCAGCAGCCCCTTTCCTGGAAACACCATATATTTT. It encodes CASSPFPGNTIYF.

This chain uses TRBV6-6 with TRBJ1-6; TRBD1 matches at 7 bases. CDR3 size: 15 residues. The ends lost 6 bases at V and 9 bases at J; junction bases unmatched: 11. The germline V gene has CDR1 MNHNY and CDR2 SVGAGI (reference sequence). CDR3 region: CASRNTGDRGSPLHF. CDR3 nucleotides: TGTGCCAGCAGAAACACCGGGGACAGAGGTTCACCCCTCCACTTT.

This clonotype was found many times. This rearrangement joins TRBV20-1 to TRBJ1-5; D unclear. Germline-derived CDR1 and CDR2 are DFQATT and SNEGSKA (reference sequence). The CDR3 runs 13 residues. V gave up 8 bases and J gave up 7 bases, with 18 bases separating them. CDR3: CSLPGSPGQPQHF. The CDR3 bases are TGCAGTTTGCCCGGGTCCCCGGGACAGCCCCAGCATTTT.

This clonotype was seen at least ten times. The V call is TRBV7-2, the J call TRBJ2-5; possibly TRBD1 or TRBD2 for D (5 bases each). Trimming shortened V by 3 bases and J by 5 bases, and 16 bases separated the two germline ends. Germline CDR1 reads SGHTA; CDR2 reads FQGNSA. CDR3 size: 15 residues. This CDR3 is CASSLQPRESETQYF. CDR3 nucleotide sequence: TGTGCCAGCAGCTTGCAACCCAGGGAGAGTGAGACCCAGTACTTC.

This clonotype was picked up a small number of times. In DNA, the CDR3 is TGCGCCAGCAGCTTGCAAACAGGGGCCTACGAGCAGTACTTC. It specifies CASSLQTGAYEQYF. The chain has TRBV5-1 and TRBJ2-7; 7 nucleotides align to TRBD1. CDR3 length: 14 amino acids. Germline V gene sequence: CDR1 SGHRS, CDR2 YFSETQ. V shed 1 base, J shed 2 bases, and the junction held 3 bases outside the gene matches.

This clonotype appeared a few times. The rearrangement links TRBV28 to TRBJ1-5; TRBD1 aligns across 7 bases. The CDR3 covers 14 residues. V was clipped by 6 bases and J by 6 bases; unmatched bases: 8. From germline, CDR1 is MDHEN and CDR2 SYDVKM. CDR3 region: CASSRGGAGQPQHF. CDR3 DNA sequence: TGTGCCAGCAGCAGGGGGGGGGCCGGTCAGCCCCAGCATTTT.

This clonotype was seen many times. The chain carries TRBV2 and TRBJ2-2; D gene unclear. The CDR3 length is 15 residues. The ends were cut back, 8 bases at V and 0 bases at J, with 13 bases in the middle. The V gene's germline CDR1 is SNHLY and CDR2 FYNNEI. The CDR3 sequence is CASLKTIANTGELFF. DNA for the CDR3: TGTGCCAGCCTGAAGACGATCGCGAACACCGGGGAGCTGTTTTTT.

This clonotype was counted only a few times. The chain joins TRBV15 to TRBJ2-3; 8 nucleotides line up with TRBD2. Unmatched junction bases numbered 22, after V lost 2 bases and J lost 0 bases. CDR3 length equals 22 residues. CDR1 and CDR2 from the germline V gene are LNHNV and YYDKDF (reference sequence). In DNA, the CDR3 is TGTGCCACCAGCAGATACTCTTTCATGATAGCGGGGCTTTCATCTAGCACAGATACGCAGTATTTT. Protein sequence: CATSRYSFMIAGLSSSTDTQYF.

In its sample, this clonotype was seen many times. The chain couples TRBV7-2 to TRBJ2-5, with D uncertain. This CDR3 is built from 13 residues. Deletions cut 2 bases from V and 5 bases from J, with 9 bases between. Germline V lookup: CDR1 SGHTA, CDR2 FQGNSA. CDR3 DNA sequence: TGTGCCAGCAGCTTAAGGGTTGGGGAGACCCAGTACTTC. Translating it yields CASSLRVGETQYF.

The gene calls are TRBV20-1 and TRBJ2-7; the match to TRBD2 covers 9 bases. This CDR3 is built from 18 residues. With 6 bases clipped from V and 7 bases from J, the junction kept 25 bases outside the gene matches. Per germline, CDR1 DFQATT and CDR2 SNEGSKA (reference sequence). Here the CDR3 DNA reads TGCAGTGCCCATCTGAATCCCATTACTTTAGCGGGGGCAGAAGAGCAGTACTTC. The encoded protein is CSAHLNPITLAGAEEQYF.

This clonotype was picked up many times. V gene TRBV28 combines with J gene TRBJ1-2; no clear D gene. The CDR3 has 13 amino acids. V lost 3 bases, J lost 0 bases, and 5 bases lay in between. The germline gives CDR1 MDHEN, CDR2 SYDVKM. The DNA for the CDR3 is TGTGCCAGCAGTTTGCGCCCTAACTATGGCTACACCTTC. The encoded protein is CASSLRPNYGYTF.

V and J are TRBV6-1 and TRBJ1-3; D uncertain. This CDR3 is built from 12 residues. V was trimmed by 6 bases and J by 4 bases, leaving 7 bases between them. Germline V gene sequence: CDR1 MNHNS, CDR2 SASEGT. The CDR3 DNA is TGTGCCAGCAGAACGCAGGGAAACACCATATATTTT. Encoded protein: CASRTQGNTIYF.

This clonotype was seen many times. The chain has TRBV7-2 and TRBJ1-2; no clear D gene. The length of the CDR3 is 16 residues. Per germline, CDR1 SGHTA and CDR2 FQGNSA. V was cut by 1 base and J by 3 bases, with 15 bases left in between. The CDR3 DNA reads as TGTGCCAGCAGCTTAGTCACGCGGCTTCGGTACTATGGCTACACCTTC. This codes for CASSLVTRLRYYGYTF.

This clonotype has only a few counts. The chain joins TRBV7-2 to TRBJ2-3, with 10 bases matching TRBD2. With 2 bases clipped from V and 2 bases from J, the junction kept 4 bases outside the gene matches. Germline lookup yields CDR1 SGHTA and CDR2 FQGNSA. This CDR3 spans 16 amino acids. The CDR3 spells CASSLRSGGATDTQYF. CDR3 DNA: TGTGCCAGCAGCTTACGCAGCGGGGGGGCCACAGATACGCAGTATTTT.

In its sample, this clonotype was seen many times. The rearrangement joins TRBV5-4 to TRBJ2-1; 9 bases agree with TRBD2. This CDR3 spans 15 amino acids. V lost 5 bases and J lost 4; bases outside the gene matches: 7. In germline, CDR1 is SGHNT, CDR2 YYREEE (reference sequence). As DNA, the CDR3 is TGTGCCAGCAGTTCTGGGACTAGCAGTTACAATGAGCAGTTCTTC. The encoded protein is CASSSGTSSYNEQFF. Full variable domain (rest looked up from reference TRBV5-4 and TRBJ2-1): ETGVTQSPTHLIKTRGQQVTLRCSSQSGHNTVSWYQQALGQGPQFIFQYYREEENGRGNFPPRFSGLQFPNYSSELNVNALELDDSALYLCASSSGTSSYNEQFFGPGTRLTVL.

At least ten counts were recorded for this clonotype. V and J are TRBV23-1 and TRBJ2-1, with D unclear. TRBV23-1 is marked as an open reading frame, function uncertain. V was cut by 4 bases and J by 1 base, with 14 bases left in between. The CDR3 is made up of 16 amino acids. CDR3 amino acids: CASSPVEGPSYNEQFF. CDR3 bases: TGCGCCAGCAGTCCGGTGGAAGGCCCTTCCTACAATGAGCAGTTCTTC.

The J gene is TRBJ1-3, the V gene TRBV7-2, with 8 bases fitting TRBD1. V dropped 2 bases and J dropped 0; count of bases not matched to a gene: 9. The CDR3 extends over 18 amino acids. Germline V gene sequence: CDR1 SGHTA, CDR2 FQGNSA. CDR3 sequence: CASSLRAGGAGSGNTIYF. DNA for the CDR3: TGTGCCAGCAGCTTACGGGCAGGGGGCGCGGGCTCTGGAAACACCATATATTTT.

This clonotype was counted only a few times. The chain links TRBV20-1 to TRBJ2-3, with 8 bases identical to TRBD2. There are 14 residues in the CDR3. Germline trimming cut 5 bases from V and 0 bases from J; bases unmatched to any gene: 4. Per germline, CDR1 DFQATT and CDR2 SNEGSKA (reference sequence). The CDR3 protein is CSAEAGASTDTQYF. The CDR3 region has the DNA TGCAGTGCTGAAGCGGGGGCCAGCACAGATACGCAGTATTTT.

This clonotype was counted a few times. The chain joins TRBV20-1 to TRBJ2-1; D may be TRBD2 (6 bases). Germline V gene sequence: CDR1 DFQATT, CDR2 SNEGSKA (reference sequence). The V gene lost 0 bases and the J gene lost 1 base, with 13 bases spanning the gap. The CDR3 totals 16 residues. CDR3 amino acids: CSARDPAGTSYNEQFF. CDR3 nucleotide sequence: TGCAGTGCTAGAGATCCGGCGGGGACGTCCTACAATGAGCAGTTCTTC.

This clonotype was counted between two and nine times. The chain is built from TRBV6-2 or TRBV6-3 and TRBJ2-7; D uncertain. The CDR3 runs 15 residues. Trimming cost V 2 bases and J 4 bases, with 15 bases left between them. Germline loops: CDR1 MNHEY, CDR2 SVGEGT. The CDR3 coding sequence is TGTGCCAGCAGTTACGGTGTTCAAGCCGGTTACGAGCAGTACTTC. This encodes CASSYGVQAGYEQYF.

This clonotype came up a few times. Here the CDR3 DNA reads TGCAGTGTAGTCTGGGTGTCGAACACTGAAGCTTTCTTT. This sequence encodes CSVVWVSNTEAFF. The rearrangement uses TRBV20-1 and TRBJ1-1; D gene unclear. The germline gives CDR1 DFQATT, CDR2 SNEGSKA (reference sequence). There are 13 residues in the CDR3. V dropped 7 bases and J dropped 1 base, with 13 bases sitting between them.

The CDR3 region is CSVGQPPVNEQFF. The CDR3 bases are TGCAGCGTGGGGCAGCCTCCCGTAAATGAGCAGTTCTTC. The V call is TRBV29-1, the J call TRBJ2-1; the D gene is possibly TRBD1 (5 bases). Germline lookup yields CDR1 SQVTM and CDR2 ANQGSEA. This CDR3 comprises 13 residues. V was pared by 6 bases and J by 7 bases, with 16 bases between.